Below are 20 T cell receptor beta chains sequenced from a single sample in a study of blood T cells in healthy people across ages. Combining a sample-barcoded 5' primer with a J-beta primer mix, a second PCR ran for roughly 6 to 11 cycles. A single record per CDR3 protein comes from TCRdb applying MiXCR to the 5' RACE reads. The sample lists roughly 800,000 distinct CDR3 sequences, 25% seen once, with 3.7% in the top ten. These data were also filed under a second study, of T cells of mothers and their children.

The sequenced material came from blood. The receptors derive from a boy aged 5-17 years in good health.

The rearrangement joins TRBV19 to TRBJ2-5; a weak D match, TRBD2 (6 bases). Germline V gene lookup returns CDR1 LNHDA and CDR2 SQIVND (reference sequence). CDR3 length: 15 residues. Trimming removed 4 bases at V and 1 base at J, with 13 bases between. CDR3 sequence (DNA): TGTGCCAGTAGTAATAGCGGAATCTTCCAAGAGACCCAGTACTTC. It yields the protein CASSNSGIFQETQYF.

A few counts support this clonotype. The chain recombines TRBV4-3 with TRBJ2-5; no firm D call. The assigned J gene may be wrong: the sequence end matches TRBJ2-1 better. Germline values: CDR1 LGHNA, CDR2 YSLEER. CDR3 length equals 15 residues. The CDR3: CASSQDTVSDNEQFF. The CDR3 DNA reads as TGCGCCAGCAGCCAAGATACCGTTTCCGACAATGAGCAGTTCTTC.

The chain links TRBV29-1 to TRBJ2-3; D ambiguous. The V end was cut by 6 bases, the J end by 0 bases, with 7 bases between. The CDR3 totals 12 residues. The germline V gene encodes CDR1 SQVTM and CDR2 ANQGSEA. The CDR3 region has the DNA TGCAGCGTGGATCAGAGCACAGATACGCAGTATTTT. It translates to CSVDQSTDTQYF.

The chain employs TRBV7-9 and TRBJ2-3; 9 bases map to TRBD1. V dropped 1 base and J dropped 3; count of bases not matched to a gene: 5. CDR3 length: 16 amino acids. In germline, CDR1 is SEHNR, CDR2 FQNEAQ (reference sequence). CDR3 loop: CASSLGGGQGTDTQYF. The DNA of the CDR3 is TGTGCCAGCAGCTTAGGAGGAGGACAGGGGACAGATACGCAGTATTTT.

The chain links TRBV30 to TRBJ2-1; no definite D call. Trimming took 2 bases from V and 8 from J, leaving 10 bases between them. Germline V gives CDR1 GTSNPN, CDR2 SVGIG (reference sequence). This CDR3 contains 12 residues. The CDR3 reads CAWSRSGDEQFF. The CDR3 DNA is TGTGCCTGGAGTCGCTCAGGAGATGAGCAGTTCTTC. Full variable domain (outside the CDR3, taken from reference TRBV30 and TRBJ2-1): SQTIHQWPATLVQPVGSPLSLECTVEGTSNPNLYWYRQAAGRGLQLLFYSVGIGQISSEVPQNLSASRPQDRQFILSSKKLLLSDSGFYLCAWSRSGDEQFFGPGTRLTVL.

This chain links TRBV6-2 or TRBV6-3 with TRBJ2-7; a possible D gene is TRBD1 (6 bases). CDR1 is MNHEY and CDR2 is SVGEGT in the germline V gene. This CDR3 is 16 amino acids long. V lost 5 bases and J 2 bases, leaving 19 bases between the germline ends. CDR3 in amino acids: CASSPPVGDTAYEQYF. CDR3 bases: TGTGCCAGCAGTCCCCCCGTCGGGGACACAGCCTACGAGCAGTACTTC.

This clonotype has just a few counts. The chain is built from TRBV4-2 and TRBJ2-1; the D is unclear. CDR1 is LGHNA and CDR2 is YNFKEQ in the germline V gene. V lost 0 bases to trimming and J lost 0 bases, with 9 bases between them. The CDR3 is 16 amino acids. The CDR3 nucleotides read TGTGCCAGCAGCCAAGAATTCCTAAGCTCCTACAATGAGCAGTTCTTC. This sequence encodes CASSQEFLSSYNEQFF.

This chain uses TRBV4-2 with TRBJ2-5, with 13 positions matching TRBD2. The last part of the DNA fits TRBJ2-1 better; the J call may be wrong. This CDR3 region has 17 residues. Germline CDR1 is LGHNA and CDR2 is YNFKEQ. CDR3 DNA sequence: TGTGCCAGCAGCCAGACCGGCGGGACTAGCGGGAATGATGAGCAGTTCTTC. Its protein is CASSQTGGTSGNDEQFF.

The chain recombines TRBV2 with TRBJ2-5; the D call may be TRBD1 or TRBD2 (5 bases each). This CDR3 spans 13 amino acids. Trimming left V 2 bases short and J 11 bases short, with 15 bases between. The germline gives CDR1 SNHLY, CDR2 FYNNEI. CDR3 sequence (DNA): TGTGCCAGCAGTGAAACATCCTTGGGGGAGCAGTACTTC. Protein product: CASSETSLGEQYF.

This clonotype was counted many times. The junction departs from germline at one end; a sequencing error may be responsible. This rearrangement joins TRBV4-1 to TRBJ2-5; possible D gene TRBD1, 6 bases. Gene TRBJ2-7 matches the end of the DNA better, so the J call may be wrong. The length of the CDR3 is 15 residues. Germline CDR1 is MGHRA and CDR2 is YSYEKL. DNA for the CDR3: TGTGCCAGCAGCCAAGTGGCAGGGGTGTCCTACGAGCAGTACTTC. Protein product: CASSQVAGVSYEQYF.

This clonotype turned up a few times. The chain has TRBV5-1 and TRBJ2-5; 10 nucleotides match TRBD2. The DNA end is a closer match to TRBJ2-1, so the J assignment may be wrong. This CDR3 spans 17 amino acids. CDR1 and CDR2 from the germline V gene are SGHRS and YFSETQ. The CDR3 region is CASSLPTGLANYNEQFF. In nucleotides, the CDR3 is TGCGCCAGCAGCTTGCCCACGGGACTAGCGAACTACAATGAGCAGTTCTTC.

The CDR3 spells CATSAPIGTGGSYEQYF. CDR3 DNA sequence: TGTGCCACCAGTGCTCCGATCGGGACAGGGGGCTCCTACGAGCAGTACTTC. The rearrangement joins TRBV24-1 to TRBJ2-7, with 11 bases matching TRBD1. CDR1 is KGHDR, CDR2 SFDVKD, per germline. Germline trimming cut 5 bases from V and 0 bases from J; bases unmatched to any gene: 8. The CDR3 runs to 17 residues.

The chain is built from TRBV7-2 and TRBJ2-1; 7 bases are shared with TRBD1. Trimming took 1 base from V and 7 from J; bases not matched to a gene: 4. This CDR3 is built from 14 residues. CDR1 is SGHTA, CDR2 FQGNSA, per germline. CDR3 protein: CASSLVGTANEQFF. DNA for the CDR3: TGTGCCAGCAGCTTAGTGGGGACAGCTAATGAGCAGTTCTTC.

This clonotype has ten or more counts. In DNA, the CDR3 is TGTGCCAGCAGCTCGCTTGGGCCCGGAGATACGCAGTATTTT. Translating it yields CASSSLGPGDTQYF. The chain recombines TRBV7-3 with TRBJ2-3, with D hard to call. The CDR3 totals 14 residues. Germline V lookup: CDR1 SGHTA, CDR2 FQGTGA. Trimming pared 4 bases from V and 5 bases from J, leaving 13 bases between.

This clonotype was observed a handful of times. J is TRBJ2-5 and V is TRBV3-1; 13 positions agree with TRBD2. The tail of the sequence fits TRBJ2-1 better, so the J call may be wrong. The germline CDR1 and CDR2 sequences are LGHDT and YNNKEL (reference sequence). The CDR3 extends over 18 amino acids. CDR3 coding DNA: TGTGCCAGCAGCCAACTTAGGACTAGCGGGGGCCACTACAATGAGCAGTTCTTC. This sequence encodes CASSQLRTSGGHYNEQFF.

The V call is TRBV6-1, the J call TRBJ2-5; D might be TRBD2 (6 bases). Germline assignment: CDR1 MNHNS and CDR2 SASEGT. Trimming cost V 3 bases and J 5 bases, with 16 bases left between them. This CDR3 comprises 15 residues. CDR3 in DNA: TGTGCCAGCAGTGATGGGGGGTGGGGTGTCGAGACCCAGTACTTC. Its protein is CASSDGGWGVETQYF.

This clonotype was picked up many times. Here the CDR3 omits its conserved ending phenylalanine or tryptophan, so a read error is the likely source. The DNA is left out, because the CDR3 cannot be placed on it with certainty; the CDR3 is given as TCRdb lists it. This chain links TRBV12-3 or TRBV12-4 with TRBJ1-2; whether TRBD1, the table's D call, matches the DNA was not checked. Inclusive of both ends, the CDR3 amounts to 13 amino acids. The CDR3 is CASIGDGRTGPLL.

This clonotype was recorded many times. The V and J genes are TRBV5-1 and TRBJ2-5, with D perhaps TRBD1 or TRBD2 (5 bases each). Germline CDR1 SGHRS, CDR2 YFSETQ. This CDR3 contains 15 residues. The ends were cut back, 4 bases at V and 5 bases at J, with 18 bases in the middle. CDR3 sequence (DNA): TGCGCCAGCAGCCCCAACGAGGGACGTACGGAGACCCAGTACTTC. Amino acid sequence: CASSPNEGRTETQYF.

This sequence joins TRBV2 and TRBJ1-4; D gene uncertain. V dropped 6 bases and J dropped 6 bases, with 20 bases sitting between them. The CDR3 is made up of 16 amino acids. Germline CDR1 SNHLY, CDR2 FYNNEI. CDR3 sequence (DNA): TGTGCCAGCAGCGCCCCGAACAGTCGGGATTATGAAAAACTGTTTTTT. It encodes CASSAPNSRDYEKLFF.

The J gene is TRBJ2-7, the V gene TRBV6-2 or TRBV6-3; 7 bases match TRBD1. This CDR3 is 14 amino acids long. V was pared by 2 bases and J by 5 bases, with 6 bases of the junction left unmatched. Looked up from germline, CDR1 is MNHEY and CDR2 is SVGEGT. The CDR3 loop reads CASSYGDSRDEQYF. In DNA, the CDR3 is TGTGCCAGCAGTTACGGGGACAGTCGTGACGAGCAGTACTTC.